The source of this T cell receptor (beta chain) is a study of blood T cell repertoires in COVID-19. Study as a whole: Samples taken during acute and convalescent COVID-19 were collected in the United States, Italy and Spain. The analysed material was cDNA or gDNA that came from T cells, B-cell-depleted T cells, or PBMCs.

Authors' analysis steps: The assay estimated nucleated cells by amplifying reference gene primers. Sequencing used immunoSEQ multiplex PCR; TCRdb keeps in-frame clones, though not all of them. V, J and clone size were drawn from that table, and D and trimming were deduced from the DNA. The repertoire holds roughly 150,000 clones, with approximately 82% as singletons. The V gene end was trimmed by 11 bases and the J gene end by 2 bases; junction bases not matched to a gene: 5. Germline-derived CDR1 and CDR2 are MNHEY and SVGAGI. The CDR3 contains 14 residues. The clonotype originates from a man aged 55 to 70 who had recovered from COVID-19. The sequenced sample was peripheral blood. The V call is TRBV6-5, the J call TRBJ2-7, with 14 positions matching TRBD2. CDR3 DNA sequence: TGTGCCGCAGGACTAGCGGGAGGAACCTACGAGCAGTACTTC. Protein sequence: CAAGLAGGTYEQYF.